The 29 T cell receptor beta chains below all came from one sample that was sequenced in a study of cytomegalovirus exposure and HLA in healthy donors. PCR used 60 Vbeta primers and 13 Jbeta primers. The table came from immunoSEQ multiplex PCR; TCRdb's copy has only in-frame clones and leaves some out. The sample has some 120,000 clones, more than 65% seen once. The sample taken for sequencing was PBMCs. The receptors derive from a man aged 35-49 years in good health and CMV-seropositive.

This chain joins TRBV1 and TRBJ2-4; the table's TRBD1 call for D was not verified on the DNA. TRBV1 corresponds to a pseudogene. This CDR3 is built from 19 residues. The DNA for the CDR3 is TGCACCAGCAGCCAAGGACAGGGGCACACCCAACCCGACCTAAACATTCAGTACTTC. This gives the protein CTSSQGQGHTQPDLNIQYF.

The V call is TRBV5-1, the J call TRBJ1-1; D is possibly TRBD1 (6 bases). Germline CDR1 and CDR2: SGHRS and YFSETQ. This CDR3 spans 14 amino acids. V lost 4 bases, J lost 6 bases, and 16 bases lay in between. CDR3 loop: CASSPQTGSAEAFF. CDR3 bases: TGCGCCAGCAGCCCCCAGACAGGTTCCGCTGAAGCTTTCTTT.

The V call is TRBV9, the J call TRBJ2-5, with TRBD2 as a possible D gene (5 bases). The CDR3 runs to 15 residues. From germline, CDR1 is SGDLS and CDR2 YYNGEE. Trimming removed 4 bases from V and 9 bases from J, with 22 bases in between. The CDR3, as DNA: TGTGCCAGCAGCCCCACAAGACTCCCCGGGATGGCCCAGTACTTC. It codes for CASSPTRLPGMAQYF.

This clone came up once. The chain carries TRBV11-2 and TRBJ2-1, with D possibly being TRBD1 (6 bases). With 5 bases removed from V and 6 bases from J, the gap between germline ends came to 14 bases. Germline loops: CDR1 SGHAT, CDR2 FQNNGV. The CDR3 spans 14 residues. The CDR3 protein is CASSLHRVRNEQFF. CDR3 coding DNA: TGTGCCAGCAGCCTCCACAGGGTCCGCAATGAGCAGTTCTTC. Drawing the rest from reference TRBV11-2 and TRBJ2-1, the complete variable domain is EAGVAQSPRYKIIEKRQSVAFWCNPISGHATLYWYQQILGQGPKLLIQFQNNGVVDDSQLPKDRFSAERLKGVDSTLKIQPAKLEDSAVYLCASSLHRVRNEQFFGPGTRLTVL.

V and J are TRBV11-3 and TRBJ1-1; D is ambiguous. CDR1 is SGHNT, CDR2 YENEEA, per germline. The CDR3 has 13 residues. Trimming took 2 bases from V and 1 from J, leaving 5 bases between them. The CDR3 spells CASSLHSNTEAFF. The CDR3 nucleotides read TGTGCCAGCAGCTTACACTCGAACACTGAAGCTTTCTTT.

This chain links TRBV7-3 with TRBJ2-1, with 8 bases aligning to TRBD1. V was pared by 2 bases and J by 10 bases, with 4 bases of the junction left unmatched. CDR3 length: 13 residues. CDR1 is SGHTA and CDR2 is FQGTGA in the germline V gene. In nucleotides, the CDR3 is TGTGCCAGCAGCTTAGGACCAGGGGGCGAGCAGTTCTTC. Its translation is CASSLGPGGEQFF.

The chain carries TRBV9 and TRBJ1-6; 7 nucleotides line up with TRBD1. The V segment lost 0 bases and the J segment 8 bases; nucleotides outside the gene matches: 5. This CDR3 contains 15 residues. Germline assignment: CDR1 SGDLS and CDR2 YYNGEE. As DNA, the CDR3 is TGTGCCAGCAGCGTAGACGGTGGACAGGATTCACCCCTCCACTTT. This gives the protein CASSVDGGQDSPLHF.

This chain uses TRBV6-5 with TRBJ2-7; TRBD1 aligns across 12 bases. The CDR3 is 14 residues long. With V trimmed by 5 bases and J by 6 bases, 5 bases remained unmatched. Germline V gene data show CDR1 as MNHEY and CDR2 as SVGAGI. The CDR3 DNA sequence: TGTGCCAGCAGTCCGGGACAGGGGGCGACCGAGCAGTACTTC. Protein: CASSPGQGATEQYF.

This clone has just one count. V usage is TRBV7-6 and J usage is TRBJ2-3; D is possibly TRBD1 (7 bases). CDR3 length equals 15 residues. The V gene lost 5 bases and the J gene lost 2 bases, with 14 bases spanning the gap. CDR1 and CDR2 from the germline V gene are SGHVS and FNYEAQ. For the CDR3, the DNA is TGTGCCAGCAGCGCGGGGACAGCGCACACAGATACGCAGTATTTT. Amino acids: CASSAGTAHTDTQYF.

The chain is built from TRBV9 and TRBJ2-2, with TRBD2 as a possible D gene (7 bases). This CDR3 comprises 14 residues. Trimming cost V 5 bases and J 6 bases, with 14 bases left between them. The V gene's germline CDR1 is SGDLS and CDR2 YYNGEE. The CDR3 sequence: CASRLGGGPGELFF. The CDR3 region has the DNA TGTGCCAGCAGATTAGGGGGGGGGCCCGGGGAGCTGTTTTTT.

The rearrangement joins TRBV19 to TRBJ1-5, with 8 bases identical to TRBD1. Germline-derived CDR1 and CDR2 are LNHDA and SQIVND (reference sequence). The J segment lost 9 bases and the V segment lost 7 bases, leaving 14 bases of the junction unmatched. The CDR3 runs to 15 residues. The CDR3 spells CASKDRDTPNVPQHF. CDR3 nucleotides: TGTGCCAGTAAGGACAGGGATACCCCTAATGTGCCCCAGCATTTT.

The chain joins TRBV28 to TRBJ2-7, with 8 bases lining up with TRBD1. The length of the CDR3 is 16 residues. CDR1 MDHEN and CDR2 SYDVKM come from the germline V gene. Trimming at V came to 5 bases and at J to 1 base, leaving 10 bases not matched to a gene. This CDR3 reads CASSLSRDRLSYEQYF. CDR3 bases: TGTGCCAGCAGTCTGAGCCGGGACAGGCTTTCCTACGAGCAGTACTTC.

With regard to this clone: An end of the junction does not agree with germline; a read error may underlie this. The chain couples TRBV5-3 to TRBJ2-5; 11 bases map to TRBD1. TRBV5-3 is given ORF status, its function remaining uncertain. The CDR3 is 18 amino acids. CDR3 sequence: CARSLERRDRGLVETQYF. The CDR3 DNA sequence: TGTGCCAGAAGTTTGGAACGCAGGGACAGGGGGTTGGTGGAGACCCAGTACTTC.

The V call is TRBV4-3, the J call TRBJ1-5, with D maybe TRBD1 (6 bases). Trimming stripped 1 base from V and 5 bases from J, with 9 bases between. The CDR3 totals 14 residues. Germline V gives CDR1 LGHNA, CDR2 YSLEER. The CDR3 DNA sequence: TGCGCCAGCAGCCAAGTTCAGGGGTATCAGCCCCAGCATTTT. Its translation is CASSQVQGYQPQHF.

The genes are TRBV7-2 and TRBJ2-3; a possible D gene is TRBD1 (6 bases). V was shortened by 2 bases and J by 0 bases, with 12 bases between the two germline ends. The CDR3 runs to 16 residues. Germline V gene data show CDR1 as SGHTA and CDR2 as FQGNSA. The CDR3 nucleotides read TGTGCCAGCAGCTTAATTCCCAGGGGCAGCACAGATACGCAGTATTTT. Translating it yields CASSLIPRGSTDTQYF.

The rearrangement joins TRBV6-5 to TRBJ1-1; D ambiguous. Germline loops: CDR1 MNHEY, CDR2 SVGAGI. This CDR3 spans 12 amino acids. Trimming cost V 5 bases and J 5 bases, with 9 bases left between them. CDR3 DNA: TGTGCCAGCAGTGGAGGAGTGACTGAAGCTTTCTTT. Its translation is CASSGGVTEAFF.

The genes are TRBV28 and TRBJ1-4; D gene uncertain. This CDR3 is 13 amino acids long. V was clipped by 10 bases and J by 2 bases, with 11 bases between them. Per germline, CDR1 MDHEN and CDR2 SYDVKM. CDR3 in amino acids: CATNRGTNEKLFF. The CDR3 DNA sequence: TGTGCCACTAACAGAGGGACTAATGAAAAACTGTTTTTT.

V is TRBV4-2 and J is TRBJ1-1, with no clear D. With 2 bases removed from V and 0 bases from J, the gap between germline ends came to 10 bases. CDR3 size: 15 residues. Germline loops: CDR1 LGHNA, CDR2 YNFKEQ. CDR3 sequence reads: CASSQSAGMNTEAFF. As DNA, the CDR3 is TGTGCCAGCAGCCAAAGCGCGGGGATGAACACTGAAGCTTTCTTT.

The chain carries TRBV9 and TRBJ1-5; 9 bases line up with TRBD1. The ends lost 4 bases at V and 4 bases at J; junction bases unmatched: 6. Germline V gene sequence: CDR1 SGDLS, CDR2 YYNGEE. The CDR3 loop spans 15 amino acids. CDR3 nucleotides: TGTGCCAGCAGCACGGGACAGGGCACAAATCAGCCCCAGCATTTT. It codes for CASSTGQGTNQPQHF.

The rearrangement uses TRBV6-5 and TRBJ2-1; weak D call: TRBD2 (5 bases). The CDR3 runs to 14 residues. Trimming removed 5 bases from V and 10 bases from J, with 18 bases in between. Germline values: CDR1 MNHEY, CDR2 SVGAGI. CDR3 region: CASSPVVRGQEQFF. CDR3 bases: TGTGCCAGCAGTCCGGTCGTACGCGGGCAAGAGCAGTTCTTC.

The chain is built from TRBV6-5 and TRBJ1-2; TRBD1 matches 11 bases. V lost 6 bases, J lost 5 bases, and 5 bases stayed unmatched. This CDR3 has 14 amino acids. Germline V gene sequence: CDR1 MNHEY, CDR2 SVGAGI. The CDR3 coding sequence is TGTGCCAGCAGCCTGGACAGGGGGCATTATGGCTACACCTTC. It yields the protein CASSLDRGHYGYTF.

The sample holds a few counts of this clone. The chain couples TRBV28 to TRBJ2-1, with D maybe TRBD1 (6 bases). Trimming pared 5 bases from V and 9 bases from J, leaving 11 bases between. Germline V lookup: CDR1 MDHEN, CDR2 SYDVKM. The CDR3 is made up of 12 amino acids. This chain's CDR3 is CASSPTGSEQFF. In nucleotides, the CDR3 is TGTGCCAGCAGTCCAACAGGGAGTGAGCAGTTCTTC.

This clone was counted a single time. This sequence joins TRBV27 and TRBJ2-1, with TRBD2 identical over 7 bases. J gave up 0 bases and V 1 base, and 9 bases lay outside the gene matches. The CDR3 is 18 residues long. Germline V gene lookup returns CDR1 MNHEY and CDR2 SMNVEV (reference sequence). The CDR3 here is CASSLWGGGGDSYNEQFF. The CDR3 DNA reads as TGTGCCAGCAGTTTATGGGGGGGTGGGGGGGACTCCTACAATGAGCAGTTCTTC.

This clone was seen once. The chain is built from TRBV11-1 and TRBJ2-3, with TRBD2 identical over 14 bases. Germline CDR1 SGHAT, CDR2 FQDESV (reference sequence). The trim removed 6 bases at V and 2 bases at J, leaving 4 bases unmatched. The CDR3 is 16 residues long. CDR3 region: CASRGLAGANTDTQYF. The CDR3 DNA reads TGTGCCAGCAGGGGACTAGCGGGGGCTAACACAGATACGCAGTATTTT.

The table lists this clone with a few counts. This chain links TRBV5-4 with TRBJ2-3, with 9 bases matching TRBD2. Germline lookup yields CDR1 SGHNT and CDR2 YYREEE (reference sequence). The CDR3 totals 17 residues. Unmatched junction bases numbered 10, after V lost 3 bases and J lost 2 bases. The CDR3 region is CASSSGGLAGNTDTQYF. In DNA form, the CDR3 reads TGTGCCAGCAGCTCCGGGGGGCTAGCGGGGAACACAGATACGCAGTATTTT.

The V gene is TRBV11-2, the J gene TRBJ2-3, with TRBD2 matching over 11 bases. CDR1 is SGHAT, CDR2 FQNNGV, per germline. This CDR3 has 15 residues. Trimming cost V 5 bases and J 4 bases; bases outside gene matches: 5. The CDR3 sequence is CASSPSGGFADTQYF. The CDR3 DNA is TGTGCCAGCAGCCCTAGCGGGGGGTTCGCAGATACGCAGTATTTT.

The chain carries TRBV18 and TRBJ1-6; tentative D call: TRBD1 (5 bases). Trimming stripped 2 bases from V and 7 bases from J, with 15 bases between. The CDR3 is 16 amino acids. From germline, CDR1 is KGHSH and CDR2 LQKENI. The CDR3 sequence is CASSPGARPNNSPLHF. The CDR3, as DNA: TGTGCCAGCTCACCAGGGGCGAGACCGAACAATTCACCCCTCCACTTT. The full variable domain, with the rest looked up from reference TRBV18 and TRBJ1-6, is NAGVMQNPRHLVRRRGQEARLRCSPMKGHSHVYWYRQLPEEGLKFMVYLQKENIIDESGMPKERFSAEFPKEGPSILRIQQVVRGDSAAYFCASSPGARPNNSPLHFGNGTRLTVT.

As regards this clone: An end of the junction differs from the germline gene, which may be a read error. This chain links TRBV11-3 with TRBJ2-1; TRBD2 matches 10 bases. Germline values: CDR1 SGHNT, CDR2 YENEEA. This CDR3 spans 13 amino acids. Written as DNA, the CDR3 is TGTGCCAGCAGCTTAGTTAGCGGGGGGCCCCAGGTCTTC. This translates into CASSLVSGGPQVF.

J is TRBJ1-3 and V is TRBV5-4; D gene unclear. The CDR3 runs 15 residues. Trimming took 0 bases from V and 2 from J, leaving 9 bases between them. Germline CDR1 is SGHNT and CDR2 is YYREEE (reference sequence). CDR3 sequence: CASSLGRGAGNTIYF. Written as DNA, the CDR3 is TGTGCCAGCAGCTTGGGTCGAGGAGCTGGAAACACCATATATTTT.